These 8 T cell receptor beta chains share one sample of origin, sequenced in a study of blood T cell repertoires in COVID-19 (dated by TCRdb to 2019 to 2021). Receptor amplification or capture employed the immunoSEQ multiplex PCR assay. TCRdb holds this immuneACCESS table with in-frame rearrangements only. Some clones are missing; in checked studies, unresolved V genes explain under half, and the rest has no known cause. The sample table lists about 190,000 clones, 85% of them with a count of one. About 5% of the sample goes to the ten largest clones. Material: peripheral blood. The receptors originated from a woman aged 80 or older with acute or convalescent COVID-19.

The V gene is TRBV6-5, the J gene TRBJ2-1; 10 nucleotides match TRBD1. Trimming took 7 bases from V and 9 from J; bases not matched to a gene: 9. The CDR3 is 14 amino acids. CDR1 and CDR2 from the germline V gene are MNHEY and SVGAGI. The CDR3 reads CASTRTGGQFEQFF. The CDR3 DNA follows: TGTGCCAGCACCCGGACAGGGGGACAGTTTGAGCAGTTCTTC.

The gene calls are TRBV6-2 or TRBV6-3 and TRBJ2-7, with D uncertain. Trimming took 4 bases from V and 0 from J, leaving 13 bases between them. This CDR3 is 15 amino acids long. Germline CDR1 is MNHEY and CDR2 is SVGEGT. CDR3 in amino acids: CASSSRPRSSYEQYF. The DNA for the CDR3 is TGTGCCAGCAGTTCTCGCCCAAGGAGCTCCTACGAGCAGTACTTC.

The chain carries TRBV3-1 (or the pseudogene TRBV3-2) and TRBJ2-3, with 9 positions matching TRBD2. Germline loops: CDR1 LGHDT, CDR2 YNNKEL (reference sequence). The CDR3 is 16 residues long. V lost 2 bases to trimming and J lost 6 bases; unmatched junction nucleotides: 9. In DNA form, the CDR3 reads TGTGCCAGCAGCCAACCCCGCGGCGGGGGGGGTGATACGCAGTATTTT. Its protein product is CASSQPRGGGGDTQYF.

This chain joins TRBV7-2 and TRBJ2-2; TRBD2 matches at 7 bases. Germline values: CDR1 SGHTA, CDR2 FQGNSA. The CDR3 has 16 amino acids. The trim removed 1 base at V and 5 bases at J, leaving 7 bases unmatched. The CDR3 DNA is TGTGCCAGCAGCTTAGAAGCAGCGGGAAGAACCGGGGAGCTGTTTTTT. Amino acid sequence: CASSLEAAGRTGELFF.

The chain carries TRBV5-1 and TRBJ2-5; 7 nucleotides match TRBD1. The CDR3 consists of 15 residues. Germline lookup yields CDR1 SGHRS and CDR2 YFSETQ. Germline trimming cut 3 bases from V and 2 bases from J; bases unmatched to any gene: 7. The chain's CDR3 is CASSSSPGQQETQYF. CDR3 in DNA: TGCGCCAGCAGCTCATCCCCGGGACAGCAAGAGACCCAGTACTTC.

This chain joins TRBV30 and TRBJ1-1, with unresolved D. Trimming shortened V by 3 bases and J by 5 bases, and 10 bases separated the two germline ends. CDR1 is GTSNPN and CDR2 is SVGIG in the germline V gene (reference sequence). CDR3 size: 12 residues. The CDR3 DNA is TGTGCCTGGAGCCTCAGCGAGACTGAAGCTTTCTTT. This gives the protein CAWSLSETEAFF. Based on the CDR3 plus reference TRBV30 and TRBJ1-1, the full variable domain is SQTIHQWPATLVQPVGSPLSLECTVEGTSNPNLYWYRQAAGRGLQLLFYSVGIGQISSEVPQNLSASRPQDRQFILSSKKLLLSDSGFYLCAWSLSETEAFFGQGTRLTVV.

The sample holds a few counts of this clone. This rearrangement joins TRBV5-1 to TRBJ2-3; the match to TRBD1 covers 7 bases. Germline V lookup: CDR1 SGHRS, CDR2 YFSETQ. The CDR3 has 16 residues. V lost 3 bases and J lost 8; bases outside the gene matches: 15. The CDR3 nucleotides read TGCGCCAGCAGCTCTGGGGACAGCTTGCTGGGTCGTACGCAGTATTTT. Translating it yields CASSSGDSLLGRTQYF.

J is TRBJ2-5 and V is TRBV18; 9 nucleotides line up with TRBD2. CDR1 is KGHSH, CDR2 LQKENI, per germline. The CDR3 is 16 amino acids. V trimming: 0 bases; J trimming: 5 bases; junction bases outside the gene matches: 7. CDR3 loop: CASSPPPPAGGETQYF. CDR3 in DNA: TGTGCCAGCTCACCACCGCCCCCCGCGGGAGGGGAGACCCAGTACTTC.